The source of this T cell receptor beta chain is a study of blood T cell repertoires in COVID-19. Study information: From T cells, B-cell-depleted T cells, or PBMCs came the material, which was cDNA or gDNA.

Measured with immunoSEQ multiplex PCR; TCRdb has only the in-frame clones, and not every one. This sample carries a few hundred thousand clones, nearly 90% of them seen once, and the ten largest clones take over 0.55%. The J segment lost 3 bases and the V segment lost 8 bases, leaving 9 bases of the junction unmatched. CDR1 and CDR2 from the germline V gene are SNHLY and FYNNEI. The CDR3 contains 14 residues. Sequenced sample: peripheral blood. This receptor was obtained from a human donor in a cohort sampled during active COVID-19. The chain employs TRBV2 and TRBJ2-7, with TRBD2 identical over 8 bases. The CDR3 region has the DNA TGTGCCAGCGTCAGTTTGCGGGGGGACTACGAGCAGTACTTC. Translating it yields CASVSLRGDYEQYF.